This TCR beta chain was sequenced in a study of cytomegalovirus exposure and HLA in healthy donors. Across the study: An early data release held 70 million to 90 million unique TCRs from HLA-typed donors.

The PCR contained 60 Vbeta and 13 Jbeta primers. The data were produced by immunoSEQ multiplex PCR, yet TCRdb's version contains in-frame clones alone and is incomplete. There are over 100,000 clones in the sample; 82% occur only once, and over 20% lies in the top ten. General study points: For cytomegalovirus status, the classifier reportedly gave diagnoses with high specificity and sensitivity. A link between a missense DCLRE1C variant and TCR beta V- and J-gene trimming emerged from a later analysis.

About this clone itself: The antigen remains unidentified.

The specimen was PBMCs. The origin of this receptor is a man younger than 45 in good health and CMV-seropositive.

The CDR3 nucleotides read TGTGCCAGCAGCAGGACAGGGCTTTACTACGAGCAGTACGTC. Translated: CASSRTGLYYEQYV. V and J are TRBV21-1 and TRBJ2-7; TRBD1, the D gene given by the table, was not confirmed from the DNA. TRBV21-1 is assigned pseudogene status. The CDR3 is made up of 14 amino acids.